Sequencing of this T cell receptor (beta chain) was carried out in a study of cytomegalovirus exposure and HLA in healthy donors. The wider study: Around 83% of around 390 genotyped donors fell in the Caucasian-associated ancestry cluster.

The CDR3 length is 15 residues. With V trimmed by 2 bases and J by 2 bases, 3 bases remained unmatched. Germline V gives CDR1 SEHNR, CDR2 FQNEAQ (reference sequence). This clone was found a few times. Its specificity is unknown. Both 60 Vbeta primers and 13 Jbeta primers went into the PCR. Measured with immunoSEQ multiplex PCR; TCRdb has only the in-frame clones, and not every one. This sample yields roughly 80,000 clones, of which about 60% are seen a single time; 5% to 6% belongs to the top ten. Points from the study as a whole: In a later analysis, at a false discovery rate of 0.05, 16,951 TCR beta sequences matched HLA alleles.

The clonotype originates from a man younger than 45 in good health and CMV-seropositive. The chain uses TRBV7-9 and TRBJ2-1; 7 bases match TRBD2. Sequencing was performed on PBMCs. In nucleotides, the CDR3 is TGTGCCAGCAGCTTACGAGCGGGAACCTACAATGAGCAGTTCTTC. The encoded protein is CASSLRAGTYNEQFF.